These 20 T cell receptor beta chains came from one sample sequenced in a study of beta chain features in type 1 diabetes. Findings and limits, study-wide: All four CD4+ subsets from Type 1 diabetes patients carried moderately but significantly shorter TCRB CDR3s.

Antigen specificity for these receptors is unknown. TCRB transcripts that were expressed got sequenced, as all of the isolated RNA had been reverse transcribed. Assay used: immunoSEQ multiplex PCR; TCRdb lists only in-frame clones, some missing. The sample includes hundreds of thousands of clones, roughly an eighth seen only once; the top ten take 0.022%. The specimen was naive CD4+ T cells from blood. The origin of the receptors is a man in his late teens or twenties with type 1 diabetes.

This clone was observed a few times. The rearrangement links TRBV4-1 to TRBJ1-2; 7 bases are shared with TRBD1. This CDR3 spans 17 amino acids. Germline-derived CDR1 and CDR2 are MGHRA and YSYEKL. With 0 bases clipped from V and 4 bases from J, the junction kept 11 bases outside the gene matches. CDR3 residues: CASSQEVRDRRRYGYTF. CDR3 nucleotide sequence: TGCGCCAGCAGCCAAGAAGTAAGGGACAGAAGGCGCTATGGCTACACCTTC.

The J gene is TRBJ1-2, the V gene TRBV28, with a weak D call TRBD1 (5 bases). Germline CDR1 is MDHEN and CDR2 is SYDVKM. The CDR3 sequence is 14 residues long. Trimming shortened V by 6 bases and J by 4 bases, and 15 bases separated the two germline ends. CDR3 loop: CASRSPRDGYGYTF. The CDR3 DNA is TGTGCCAGCAGGTCCCCCAGGGACGGCTATGGCTACACCTTC.

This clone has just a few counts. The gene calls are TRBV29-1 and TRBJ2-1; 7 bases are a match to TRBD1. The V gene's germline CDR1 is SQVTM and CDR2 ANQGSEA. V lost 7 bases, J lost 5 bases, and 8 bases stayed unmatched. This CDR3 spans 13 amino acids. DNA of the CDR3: TGCAGCGCCGGGACAGCGCTGAACAATGAGCAGTTCTTC. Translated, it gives CSAGTALNNEQFF.

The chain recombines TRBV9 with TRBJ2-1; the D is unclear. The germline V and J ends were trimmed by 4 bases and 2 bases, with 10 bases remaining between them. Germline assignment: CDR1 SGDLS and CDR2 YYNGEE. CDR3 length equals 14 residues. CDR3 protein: CASSPWRPYNEQFF. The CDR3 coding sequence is TGTGCCAGCAGCCCCTGGCGACCCTACAATGAGCAGTTCTTC.

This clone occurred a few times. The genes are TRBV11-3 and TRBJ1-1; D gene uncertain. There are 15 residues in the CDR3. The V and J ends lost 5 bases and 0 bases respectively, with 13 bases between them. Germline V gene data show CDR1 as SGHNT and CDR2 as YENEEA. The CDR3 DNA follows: TGTGCCAGCAGCCTGGAGGCCACCTTGAACACTGAAGCTTTCTTT. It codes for CASSLEATLNTEAFF.

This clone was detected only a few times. The CDR3 DNA follows: TGTGCCAGCAGTTTAGGGACGGCCTCTGGAAACACCATATATTTT. It encodes CASSLGTASGNTIYF. The chain couples TRBV28 to TRBJ1-3; D is perhaps TRBD1 (5 bases). The CDR3 runs 15 residues. Trimming removed 2 bases from V and 0 bases from J, with 8 bases in between. The germline CDR1 and CDR2 sequences are MDHEN and SYDVKM. Full variable domain (rest looked up from reference TRBV28 and TRBJ1-3): DVKVTQSSRYLVKRTGEKVFLECVQDMDHENMFWYRQDPGLGLRLIYFSYDVKMKEKGDIPEGYSVSREKKERFSLILESASTNQTSMYLCASSLGTASGNTIYFGEGSWLTVV.

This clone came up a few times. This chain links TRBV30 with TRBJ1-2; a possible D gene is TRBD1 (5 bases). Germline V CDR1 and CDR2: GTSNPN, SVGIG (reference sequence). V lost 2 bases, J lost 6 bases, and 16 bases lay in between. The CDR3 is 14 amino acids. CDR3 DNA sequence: TGTGCCTGGAGTCAGGGTCTAGTTCATGATGGCTACACCTTC. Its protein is CAWSQGLVHDGYTF.

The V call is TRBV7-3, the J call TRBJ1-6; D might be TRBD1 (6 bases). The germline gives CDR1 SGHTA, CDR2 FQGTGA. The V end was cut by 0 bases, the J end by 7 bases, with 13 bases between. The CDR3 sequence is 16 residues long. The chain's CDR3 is CASSLTRDMGNSPLHF. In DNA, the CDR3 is TGTGCCAGCAGCTTAACCCGGGACATGGGGAATTCACCCCTCCACTTT.

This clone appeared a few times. This CDR3 reads CAWGGSTDTQYF. The CDR3 coding sequence is TGTGCCTGGGGGGGTAGCACAGATACGCAGTATTTT. The V call is TRBV30, the J call TRBJ2-3; D may correspond to TRBD1 or TRBD2 (5 bases each). Germline V CDR1 and CDR2: GTSNPN, SVGIG (reference sequence). The CDR3 is 12 residues long. Between the trimmed V and J ends, which lost 5 bases and 0 bases, there was a span of 6 bases.

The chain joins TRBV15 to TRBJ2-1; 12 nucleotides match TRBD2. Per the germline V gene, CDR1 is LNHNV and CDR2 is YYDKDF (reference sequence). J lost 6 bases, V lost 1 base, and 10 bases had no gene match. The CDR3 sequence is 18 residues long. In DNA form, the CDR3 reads TGTGCCACCAGCAGAGGGTACCCGGGACTAGCGGGTGTCAATGAGCAGTTCTTC. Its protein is CATSRGYPGLAGVNEQFF. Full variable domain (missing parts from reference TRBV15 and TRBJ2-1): DAMVIQNPRYQVTQFGKPVTLSCSQTLNHNVMYWYQQKSSQAPKLLFHYYDKDFNNEADTPDNFQSRRPNTSFCFLDIRSPGLGDTAMYLCATSRGYPGLAGVNEQFFGPGTRLTVL.

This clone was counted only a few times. Here the CDR3 DNA reads TGTGCCAGTAGCAGGACAGGGGTTGGGTACGGCACAGATACGCAGTATTTT. Translated: CASSRTGVGYGTDTQYF. The chain has TRBV19 and TRBJ2-3; TRBD1 aligns across 9 bases. There are 17 residues in the CDR3. In germline, CDR1 is LNHDA, CDR2 SQIVND (reference sequence). V shed 6 bases, J shed 1 base, and the junction held 11 bases outside the gene matches.

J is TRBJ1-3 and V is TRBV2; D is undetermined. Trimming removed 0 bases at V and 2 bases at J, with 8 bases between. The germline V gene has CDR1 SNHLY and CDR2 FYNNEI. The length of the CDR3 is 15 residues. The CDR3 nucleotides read TGTGCCAGCAGTGAAGCACGGGAACCTGGAAACACCATATATTTT. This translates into CASSEAREPGNTIYF.

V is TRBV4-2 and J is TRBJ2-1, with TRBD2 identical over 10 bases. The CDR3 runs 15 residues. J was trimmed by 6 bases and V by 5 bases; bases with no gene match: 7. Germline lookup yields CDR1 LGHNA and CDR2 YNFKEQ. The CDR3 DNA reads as TGTGCCAGCAGCGAGCGGGGGGGCCTCTCCAATGAGCAGTTCTTC. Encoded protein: CASSERGGLSNEQFF.

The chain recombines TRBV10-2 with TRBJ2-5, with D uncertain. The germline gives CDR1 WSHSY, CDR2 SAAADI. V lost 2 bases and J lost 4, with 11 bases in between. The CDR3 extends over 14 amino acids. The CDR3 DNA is TGCGCCAGCAGTGAGCCGCCTCCGACAGAGACCCAGTACTTC. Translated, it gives CASSEPPPTETQYF.

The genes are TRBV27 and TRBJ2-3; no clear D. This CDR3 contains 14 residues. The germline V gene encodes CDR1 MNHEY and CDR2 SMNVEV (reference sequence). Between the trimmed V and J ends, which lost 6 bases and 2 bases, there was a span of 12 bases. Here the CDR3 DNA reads TGTGCCAGCAGCCTCCTCGGCGCCACAGATACGCAGTATTTT. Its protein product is CASSLLGATDTQYF.

This CDR3 is CASSSPRGEGIQYF. The CDR3 DNA follows: TGTGCCAGCAGCTCGCCCCGGGGAGAGGGCATTCAGTACTTC. J is TRBJ2-4 and V is TRBV5-4, with D possibly being TRBD2 (5 bases). The CDR3 loop spans 14 amino acids. CDR1 and CDR2 from the germline V gene are SGHNT and YYREEE (reference sequence). The V end was cut by 3 bases, the J end by 9 bases, with 16 bases between.

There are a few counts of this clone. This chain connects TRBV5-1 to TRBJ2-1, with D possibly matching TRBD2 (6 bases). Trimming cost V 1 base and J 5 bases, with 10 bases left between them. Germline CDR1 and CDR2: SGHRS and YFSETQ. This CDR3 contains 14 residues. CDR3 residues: CASSLPGVDNEQFF. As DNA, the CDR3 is TGCGCCAGCAGCTTGCCGGGGGTGGACAATGAGCAGTTCTTC.

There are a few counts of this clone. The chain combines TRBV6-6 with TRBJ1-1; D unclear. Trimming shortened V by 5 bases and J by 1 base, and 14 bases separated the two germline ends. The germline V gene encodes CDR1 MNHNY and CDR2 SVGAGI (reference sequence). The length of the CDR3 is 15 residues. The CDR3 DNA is TGTGCCAGCAGTGATCGAGCGAGTCCGAACACTGAAGCTTTCTTT. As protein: CASSDRASPNTEAFF.

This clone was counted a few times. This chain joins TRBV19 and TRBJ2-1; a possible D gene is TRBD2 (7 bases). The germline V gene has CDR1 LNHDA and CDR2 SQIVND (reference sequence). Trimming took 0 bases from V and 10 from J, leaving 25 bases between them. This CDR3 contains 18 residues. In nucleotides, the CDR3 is TGTGCCAGTAGTATAGACCCCATAGTGGCGGGGGCGATGGGGGAGCAGTTCTTC. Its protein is CASSIDPIVAGAMGEQFF. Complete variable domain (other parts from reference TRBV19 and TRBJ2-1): DGGITQSPKYLFRKEGQNVTLSCEQNLNHDAMYWYRQDPGQGLRLIYYSQIVNDFQKGDIAEGYSVSREKKESFPLTVTSAQKNPTAFYLCASSIDPIVAGAMGEQFFGPGTRLTVL.

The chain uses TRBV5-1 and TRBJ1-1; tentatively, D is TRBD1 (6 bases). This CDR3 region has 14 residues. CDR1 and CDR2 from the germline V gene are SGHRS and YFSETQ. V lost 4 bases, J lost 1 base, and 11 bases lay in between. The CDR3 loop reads CASSKGHENTEAFF. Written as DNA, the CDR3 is TGCGCCAGCAGCAAGGGACACGAGAACACTGAAGCTTTCTTT.